The TCR beta chain described here comes from a study of beta chain features in type 1 diabetes. Study background: Healthy donors and patients showed comparable age, gender and cell yields.

The study, taken as a whole, reports: High-TCR-expressing cells could be over-represented by cDNA sequencing. Type 1 diabetes patients showed a moderate but significant shortening of TCRB CDR3s in all four CD4+ subsets.

The entirety of the isolated RNA underwent reverse transcription, so expressed TCRB transcripts were sequenced. Sequencing was performed with immunoSEQ multiplex PCR; in TCRdb, only in-frame clones are kept and a portion is missing. There are under 850,000 clones in the sample; 10% to 15% occur only once, and less than 0.025% lies in the top ten. The CDR3 runs to 15 residues. Germline loops: CDR1 SEHNR, CDR2 FQNEAQ (reference sequence). V shed 1 base and J shed 8 bases, with 14 bases lying between them. Concerning this clone itself: Its antigen remains unidentified.

Purity exceeded 98% in all sorted populations. Sequencing was performed on naive CD4+ T cells from blood. The J gene is TRBJ1-4, the V gene TRBV7-9, with a tentative D call TRBD1 (5 bases). The source of this sequence is a man aged 18 to 35 with type 1 diabetes. The CDR3 region has the DNA TGTGCCAGCAGCTTAGAGGGCAGGGTTGGCGAAAAACTGTTTTTT. This translates into CASSLEGRVGEKLFF.